Listed here is a single TCR beta chain. The method was immunoSEQ multiplex PCR; TCRdb's version includes in-frame clones alone and lacks a portion of them. Of more than 95,000 clones listed, over 75% were seen once; the top ten hold around 13%. V lost 4 bases and J 1 base, leaving 12 bases between the germline ends. Germline assignment: CDR1 SGDLS and CDR2 YYNGEE. This CDR3 is built from 15 residues. The sample comes from a study of blood T cell repertoires in COVID-19. The sequence derives from a human donor in a cohort sampled during active or convalescent COVID-19. This rearrangement joins TRBV9 to TRBJ2-1; the D is unclear. Specimen: peripheral blood. The CDR3: CASSRLVESYNEQFF. The CDR3, as DNA: TGTGCCAGCAGCCGTCTGGTTGAGTCCTACAATGAGCAGTTCTTC.